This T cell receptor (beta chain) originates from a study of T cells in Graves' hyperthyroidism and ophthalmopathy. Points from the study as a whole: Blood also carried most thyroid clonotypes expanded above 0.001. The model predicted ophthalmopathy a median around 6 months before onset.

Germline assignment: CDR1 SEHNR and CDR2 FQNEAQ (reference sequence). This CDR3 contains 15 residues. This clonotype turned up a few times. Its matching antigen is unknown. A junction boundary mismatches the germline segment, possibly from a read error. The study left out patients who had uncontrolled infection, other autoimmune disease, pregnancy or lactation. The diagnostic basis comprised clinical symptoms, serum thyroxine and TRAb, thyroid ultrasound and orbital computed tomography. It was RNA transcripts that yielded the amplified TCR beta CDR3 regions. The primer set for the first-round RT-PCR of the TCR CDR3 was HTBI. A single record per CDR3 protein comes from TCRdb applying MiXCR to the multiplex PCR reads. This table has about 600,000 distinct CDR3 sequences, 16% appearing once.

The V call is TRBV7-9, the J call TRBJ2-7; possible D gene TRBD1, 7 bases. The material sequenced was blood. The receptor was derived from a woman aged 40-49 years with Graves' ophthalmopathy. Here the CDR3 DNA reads TGTGCCAGCAGCTTGGGCAGGGGGGTAAACTACGGGCAGTACTTC. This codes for CASSLGRGVNYGQYF.